Following are 32 T cell receptor beta chains from one sample sequenced in a study of T cells in tuberculosis. Time point noted: new active TB diagnosis, blood taken before or within 7 days of starting treatment. Generated by immunoSEQ multiplex PCR, the TCRdb table keeps only in-frame clones and is missing some. The sample has tens of thousands of clones, roughly 84% seen once. Specimen: PBMCs, collected at tuberculosis diagnosis. The receptors derive from an adult with tuberculosis.

V is TRBV5-6 and J is TRBJ2-1; 8 bases are shared with TRBD1. V shed 3 bases, J shed 10 bases, and the junction held 15 bases outside the gene matches. This CDR3 comprises 16 residues. The germline V gene has CDR1 SGHDT and CDR2 YYEEEE. In DNA, the CDR3 is TGTGCCAGCAGCTCTGGACAGGGAATAGGTTTGAGGGAGCAGTTCTTC. Translating gives CASSSGQGIGLREQFF.

The J gene is TRBJ1-1, the V gene TRBV2; TRBD1 aligns across 8 bases. The CDR3 totals 13 residues. Germline lookup yields CDR1 SNHLY and CDR2 FYNNEI. The junction had 5 bases not matched to a gene; V was cut back by 6 bases and J by 5 bases. The CDR3, as DNA: TGTGCCAGCAGGGACAGGGAAGGGACTGAAGCTTTCTTT. Residues: CASRDREGTEAFF.

The chain joins TRBV5-4 to TRBJ2-5; 8 nucleotides match TRBD1. In germline, CDR1 is SGHNT, CDR2 YYREEE (reference sequence). The CDR3 spans 14 residues. V shed 2 bases, J shed 5 bases, and the junction held 5 bases outside the gene matches. For the CDR3, the DNA is TGTGCCAGCAGCTTCTACAGGGGGTATGAGACCCAGTACTTC. It specifies CASSFYRGYETQYF.

The genes are TRBV7-9 and TRBJ1-4; a weak D match, TRBD1 (5 bases). The length of the CDR3 is 15 residues. The ends were cut back, 5 bases at V and 3 bases at J, with 13 bases in the middle. Germline CDR1 SEHNR, CDR2 FQNEAQ (reference sequence). The CDR3 loop reads CASSPPGLSNEKLFF. CDR3 nucleotide sequence: TGTGCCAGCAGCCCGCCAGGGCTGTCTAATGAAAAACTGTTTTTT.

This chain links TRBV9 with TRBJ2-7, with TRBD2 matching 8 bases. J gave up 2 bases and V 4 bases, and 17 bases lay outside the gene matches. The CDR3 contains 18 residues. Germline loops: CDR1 SGDLS, CDR2 YYNGEE. CDR3 DNA: TGTGCCAGCAGCAGATCGGGAGGGGGGACCCCCTTTACCTACGAGCAGTACTTC. Translating it yields CASSRSGGGTPFTYEQYF.

This clone has more than one count but fewer than ten. The CDR3 protein is CAWSTGSSYEQYF. The CDR3 DNA is TGTGCCTGGAGTACGGGAAGCTCCTACGAGCAGTACTTC. The chain joins TRBV30 to TRBJ2-7, with D maybe TRBD2 (5 bases). The V gene lost 2 bases and the J gene lost 0 bases, with 8 bases spanning the gap. Germline assignment: CDR1 GTSNPN and CDR2 SVGIG (reference sequence). This CDR3 contains 13 residues.

The rearrangement links TRBV30 to TRBJ1-1, with D maybe TRBD1 (6 bases). V was shortened by 5 bases and J by 8 bases, with 15 bases between the two germline ends. From germline, CDR1 is GTSNPN and CDR2 SVGIG (reference sequence). The CDR3 length is 12 residues. As DNA, the CDR3 is TGTGCCTGGGGCCAGGGAACAGGGGAAGCTTTCTTT. Translating gives CAWGQGTGEAFF.

In this sample, this clone turned up a few times. The chain joins TRBV28 to TRBJ1-2, with D perhaps TRBD1 (6 bases). V was trimmed by 6 bases and J by 4 bases, leaving 18 bases between them. Germline CDR1 reads MDHEN; CDR2 reads SYDVKM. The CDR3 runs to 15 residues. For the CDR3, the DNA is TGTGCCAGCAGCTTCAATTTCGGACAGACCTATGGCTACACCTTC. Its translation: CASSFNFGQTYGYTF.

The gene calls are TRBV6-1 and TRBJ1-1; D might be TRBD1 (5 bases). Trimming took 7 bases from V and 3 from J, leaving 12 bases between them. This CDR3 is built from 13 residues. The germline CDR1 and CDR2 sequences are MNHNS and SASEGT. The DNA for the CDR3 is TGTGCCAGCACCGAACGGGGGTACACTGAAGCTTTCTTT. This encodes CASTERGYTEAFF.

This chain links TRBV20-1 with TRBJ1-2; TRBD1 matches 8 bases. There are 11 residues in the CDR3. After removal of 8 bases from V and 7 bases from J, the junction contained 6 bases not matched to a gene. Per the germline V gene, CDR1 is DFQATT and CDR2 is SNEGSKA (reference sequence). CDR3 protein: CSFETGAGYTF. The CDR3 DNA sequence: TGCAGTTTCGAGACAGGGGCTGGCTACACCTTC.

This chain's CDR3 is CASSLALIGNTIYF. As DNA, the CDR3 is TGTGCCAGCAGCTTAGCGCTAATAGGAAACACCATATATTTT. The chain carries TRBV7-8 and TRBJ1-3; D is ambiguous. Germline CDR1 is SGHVS and CDR2 is FQNEAQ. Trimming pared 0 bases from V and 4 bases from J, leaving 7 bases between. The CDR3 extends over 14 amino acids. The variable domain in full, with the rest retrieved from reference TRBV7-8 and TRBJ1-3, is GAGVSQSPRYKVAKRGQDVALRCDPISGHVSLFWYQQALGQGPEFLTYFQNEAQLDKSGLPSDRFFAERPEGSVSTLKIQRTQQEDSAVYLCASSLALIGNTIYFGEGSWLTVV.

The chain couples TRBV5-1 to TRBJ2-3, with 12 bases that match TRBD1. The CDR3 has 16 residues. The ends lost 1 base at V and 4 bases at J; junction bases unmatched: 4. Germline CDR1 SGHRS, CDR2 YFSETQ. CDR3 residues: CASSLMGQGASDTQYF. CDR3 in DNA: TGCGCCAGCAGCTTGATGGGACAGGGGGCCTCAGATACGCAGTATTTT.

This chain links TRBV30 with TRBJ1-1; no firm D call. This CDR3 contains 14 residues. Trimming removed 4 bases at V and 1 base at J, with 13 bases between. Germline loops: CDR1 GTSNPN, CDR2 SVGIG (reference sequence). The CDR3 DNA follows: TGTGCCTGGAATCAAGCGGGTGCGAACACTGAAGCTTTCTTT. Translation gives CAWNQAGANTEAFF.

The chain is built from TRBV18 and TRBJ2-3, with 11 bases fitting TRBD2. V trimming: 0 bases; J trimming: 0 bases; junction bases outside the gene matches: 2. This CDR3 comprises 17 residues. Germline CDR1 KGHSH, CDR2 LQKENI. As DNA, the CDR3 is TGTGCCAGCTCACCACCCCTAGCGGGAGGAAGCACAGATACGCAGTATTTT. Translation gives CASSPPLAGGSTDTQYF.

The J gene is TRBJ2-2, the V gene TRBV11-2; TRBD2 is a possible D gene (6 bases). V was shortened by 3 bases and J by 7 bases, with 15 bases between the two germline ends. Per the germline V gene, CDR1 is SGHAT and CDR2 is FQNNGV. The CDR3 length is 15 residues. The CDR3 sequence is CASSLEGFFNGELFF. As DNA, the CDR3 is TGTGCCAGCAGCTTGGAGGGATTCTTTAACGGGGAGCTGTTTTTT.

The rearrangement links TRBV30 to TRBJ1-4, with no clear D. Trimming took 0 bases from V and 4 from J, leaving 12 bases between them. Germline V lookup: CDR1 GTSNPN, CDR2 SVGIG (reference sequence). The CDR3 runs 15 residues. CDR3 amino acids: CAWSVLGGINEKLFF. CDR3 coding DNA: TGTGCCTGGAGTGTTCTAGGCGGGATTAATGAAAAACTGTTTTTT. The full variable domain, with the rest looked up from reference TRBV30 and TRBJ1-4, is SQTIHQWPATLVQPVGSPLSLECTVEGTSNPNLYWYRQAAGRGLQLLFYSVGIGQISSEVPQNLSASRPQDRQFILSSKKLLLSDSGFYLCAWSVLGGINEKLFFGSGTQLSVL.

The V call is TRBV5-1, the J call TRBJ2-1; TRBD2 is a possible D gene (5 bases). The CDR3 covers 15 residues. Per germline, CDR1 SGHRS and CDR2 YFSETQ. The ends were cut back, 4 bases at V and 2 bases at J, with 13 bases in the middle. This CDR3 reads CASSRDYSAYNEQFF. DNA for the CDR3: TGCGCCAGCAGCCGCGACTACTCCGCCTACAATGAGCAGTTCTTC. The variable domain in full, completed from reference TRBV5-1 and TRBJ2-1, reads KAGVTQTPRYLIKTRGQQVTLSCSPISGHRSVSWYQQTPGQGLQFLFEYFSETQRNKGNFPGRFSGRQFSNSRSEMNVSTLELGDSALYLCASSRDYSAYNEQFFGPGTRLTVL.

DNA of the CDR3: TGTGCCAGCAGTTTAAAGGTTTCAGGGGGAGGCACTGAAGCTTTCTTT. Its protein is CASSLKVSGGGTEAFF. The J gene is TRBJ1-1, the V gene TRBV28; 7 nucleotides match TRBD1. After removal of 2 bases from V and 4 bases from J, the junction contained 10 bases not matched to a gene. Germline V gene data show CDR1 as MDHEN and CDR2 as SYDVKM. The CDR3 totals 16 residues.

The rearrangement joins TRBV2 to TRBJ2-3; 13 nucleotides line up with TRBD2. The CDR3 sequence is 16 residues long. Trimming at V came to 6 bases and at J to 6 bases, leaving 9 bases not matched to a gene. Looked up from germline, CDR1 is SNHLY and CDR2 is FYNNEI. The CDR3 DNA reads as TGTGCCAGCAGCTTTACTAGCGGGAGGGCCGGGGATACGCAGTATTTT. Its protein product is CASSFTSGRAGDTQYF.

This chain links TRBV5-6 with TRBJ2-3; 8 bases are a match to TRBD1. The CDR3 has 16 amino acids. V shed 4 bases and J 3 bases; nucleotides not matched to a gene: 10. Germline values: CDR1 SGHDT, CDR2 YYEEEE. The DNA for the CDR3 is TGTGCCAGCAGCCCCGGACAGGGAAGAAGGACAGATACGCAGTATTTT. Translation: CASSPGQGRRTDTQYF.

V gene TRBV7-9 combines with J gene TRBJ2-7, with D tentatively TRBD1 (5 bases). V was clipped by 4 bases and J by 5 bases, with 9 bases between them. Germline V gene data show CDR1 as SEHNR and CDR2 as FQNEAQ (reference sequence). This CDR3 region has 12 residues. The CDR3 protein is CASSWTRHEQYF. The CDR3 bases are TGTGCCAGCAGCTGGACACGCCACGAGCAGTACTTC.

This chain joins TRBV30 and TRBJ2-3; TRBD2 is a possible D gene (5 bases). This CDR3 region has 12 residues. CDR1 is GTSNPN, CDR2 SVGIG, per germline (reference sequence). Trimming took off 0 bases at V and 5 bases at J, with 6 bases between the two ends. CDR3 in amino acids: CAWSVREDTQYF. In DNA form, the CDR3 reads TGTGCCTGGAGTGTACGGGAAGATACGCAGTATTTT.

The genes are TRBV7-3 and TRBJ1-3; no clear D. The ends were cut back, 5 bases at V and 4 bases at J, with 9 bases in the middle. CDR1 and CDR2 from the germline V gene are SGHTA and FQGTGA. This CDR3 region has 13 residues. Here the CDR3 DNA reads TGTGCCAGCAGCCCTACTAGGGGAAACACCATATATTTT. Translation: CASSPTRGNTIYF.

The V gene is TRBV21-1, the J gene TRBJ2-1; the table's D call, TRBD2, was not checked against the DNA. TRBV21-1 corresponds to a pseudogene. CDR3 length equals 16 residues. CDR3 region: CASSGRGASGSHEQFF. DNA of the CDR3: TGTGCCAGCAGCGGTCGCGGGGCTAGCGGGAGTCATGAGCAGTTCTTC.

The chain combines TRBV29-1 with TRBJ2-5; TRBD2 is a possible D gene (5 bases). CDR3 length: 11 amino acids. With 8 bases removed from V and 4 bases from J, the gap between germline ends came to 11 bases. Germline-derived CDR1 and CDR2 are SQVTM and ANQGSEA. This CDR3 reads CSFPRGETQYF. CDR3 sequence (DNA): TGCAGCTTCCCTCGGGGAGAGACCCAGTACTTC.

This sequence joins TRBV7-2 and TRBJ2-5; a possible D gene is TRBD2 (5 bases). This CDR3 spans 15 amino acids. The V gene's germline CDR1 is SGHTA and CDR2 FQGNSA. V dropped 3 bases and J dropped 5 bases, with 16 bases sitting between them. The CDR3 here is CASSFSSGTGETQYF. DNA of the CDR3: TGTGCCAGCAGCTTTTCTTCGGGTACGGGGGAGACCCAGTACTTC.

In this sample, this clone turned up a few times. The V gene is TRBV30, the J gene TRBJ2-1, with a weak D call TRBD2 (5 bases). CDR1 GTSNPN and CDR2 SVGIG come from the germline V gene (reference sequence). The CDR3 is 12 residues long. V lost 3 bases and J lost 8, with 11 bases in between. The CDR3 here is CAWSGGEDEQFF. The CDR3 DNA follows: TGTGCCTGGAGCGGAGGTGAGGATGAGCAGTTCTTC.

The gene calls are TRBV11-2 and TRBJ2-7, with 10 positions matching TRBD1. This CDR3 region has 14 residues. V lost 1 base, J lost 7 bases, and 4 bases stayed unmatched. Germline V lookup: CDR1 SGHAT, CDR2 FQNNGV. The CDR3 sequence is CASSLGGQGWEQYF. The CDR3 DNA sequence: TGTGCCAGCAGCTTAGGGGGACAGGGGTGGGAGCAGTACTTC.

CDR3 residues: CASSVTRLPTEAFF. In DNA form, the CDR3 reads TGTGCCAGCAGTGTAACCAGGCTCCCCACTGAAGCTTTCTTT. The genes are TRBV6-1 and TRBJ1-1; D not certain. Germline lookup yields CDR1 MNHNS and CDR2 SASEGT. This CDR3 is 14 amino acids long. With 4 bases removed from V and 4 bases from J, the gap between germline ends came to 13 bases.

The chain couples TRBV9 to TRBJ2-7; TRBD2 agrees at 8 bases. CDR3 length equals 15 residues. CDR1 SGDLS and CDR2 YYNGEE come from the germline V gene. Losses at the gene ends were 2 bases for V and 6 bases for J; bases not matched to a gene: 10. CDR3 DNA: TGTGCCAGCAGCGTTTCACTAGCGGTCGGTGGCGAGCAGTACTTC. Protein product: CASSVSLAVGGEQYF.

The rearrangement links TRBV27 to TRBJ2-1; D ambiguous. CDR3 size: 15 residues. V shed 10 bases and J shed 0 bases, with 16 bases lying between them. CDR1 is MNHEY and CDR2 is SMNVEV in the germline V gene (reference sequence). The CDR3 loop reads CATTPRSSSYNEQFF. DNA of the CDR3: TGTGCCACCACGCCCCGATCTAGCTCCTACAATGAGCAGTTCTTC.

The gene calls are TRBV5-6 and TRBJ2-7; maybe TRBD1 (6 bases). The CDR3 runs to 14 residues. Germline CDR1 is SGHDT and CDR2 is YYEEEE. V dropped 2 bases and J dropped 4 bases, with 13 bases sitting between them. The CDR3 DNA is TGTGCCAGCAGCTTATTACAGGGTGGTTACGAGCAGTACTTC. This gives the protein CASSLLQGGYEQYF.